These 16 T cell receptor beta chains came from one sample sequenced in a study of blood T cell repertoires in COVID-19. Generated by immunoSEQ multiplex PCR, the TCRdb table keeps only in-frame clones and is missing some. This table has roughly 280,000 clones, less than 90% appearing once. Sequenced material: peripheral blood. The receptors here all came from a man aged 55-75 years who had recovered from COVID-19.

The CDR3 sequence is CASSSTTLGPYNEQFF. The CDR3 nucleotides read TGTGCCAGCAGCTCCACTACTCTCGGCCCGTACAATGAGCAGTTCTTC. This chain links TRBV7-6 with TRBJ2-1; the D is unclear. Between the trimmed V and J ends, which lost 4 bases and 4 bases, there was a span of 17 bases. Germline CDR1 reads SGHVS; CDR2 reads FNYEAQ. The CDR3 consists of 16 residues.

The chain uses TRBV5-8 and TRBJ1-1; no definite D call. V was cut by 0 bases and J by 1 base, with 7 bases left in between. This CDR3 spans 14 amino acids. The germline V gene has CDR1 SGHTS and CDR2 YDEGEE. The CDR3 loop reads CASSLVPKNTEAFF. The CDR3 DNA reads as TGTGCCAGCAGCTTGGTTCCTAAGAACACTGAAGCTTTCTTT.

V gene TRBV11-2 combines with J gene TRBJ1-3; D remains ambiguous. There are 14 residues in the CDR3. V shed 1 base and J shed 3 bases, with 7 bases lying between them. CDR1 is SGHAT, CDR2 FQNNGV, per germline. In DNA, the CDR3 is TGTGCCAGCAGCTTAGGAGGGTTTGGAAACACCATATATTTT. This sequence encodes CASSLGGFGNTIYF.

The chain combines TRBV7-8 with TRBJ2-4; 10 nucleotides match TRBD1. After removal of 5 bases from V and 6 bases from J, the junction contained 10 bases not matched to a gene. This CDR3 region has 16 residues. Germline loops: CDR1 SGHVS, CDR2 FQNEAQ. Here the CDR3 reads CASSPLGQGLGNIQYF. The CDR3, as DNA: TGTGCCAGCAGCCCCCTGGGACAGGGGTTGGGAAACATTCAGTACTTC.

This chain uses TRBV6-2 or TRBV6-3 with TRBJ1-4, with D perhaps TRBD1 (6 bases). The germline V gene encodes CDR1 MNHEY and CDR2 SVGEGT. The CDR3 is made up of 14 amino acids. Trimming shortened V by 2 bases and J by 6 bases, and 10 bases separated the two germline ends. This CDR3 is CASSYAGADEKLFF. The CDR3 DNA reads TGTGCCAGCAGTTACGCAGGGGCCGATGAAAAACTGTTTTTT.

The V gene is TRBV3-1 (or the pseudogene TRBV3-2), the J gene TRBJ2-2; D remains ambiguous. In germline, CDR1 is LGHDT, CDR2 YNNKEL (reference sequence). The CDR3 contains 13 residues. With 2 bases removed from V and 4 bases from J, the gap between germline ends came to 5 bases. CDR3 nucleotides: TGTGCCAGCAGCCAATGGCTCACCGGGGAGCTGTTTTTT. Translation: CASSQWLTGELFF.

The V and J genes are TRBV19 and TRBJ2-1, with D tentatively TRBD2 (6 bases). Trimming pared 5 bases from V and 9 bases from J, leaving 20 bases between. Germline CDR1 LNHDA, CDR2 SQIVND (reference sequence). CDR3 length: 15 amino acids. CDR3 in DNA: TGTGCCAGTAGTGCAACGGGCGGGATCGGTGGTGAGCAGTTCTTC. Translation gives CASSATGGIGGEQFF.

V is TRBV7-8 and J is TRBJ2-7; tentatively, D is TRBD2 (5 bases). The CDR3 totals 11 residues. The germline CDR1 and CDR2 sequences are SGHVS and FQNEAQ. The germline V and J ends were trimmed by 8 bases and 0 bases, with 5 bases remaining between them. The CDR3 region has the DNA TGTGCCAGCGGGAGCTCCTACGAGCAGTACTTC. Its translation is CASGSSYEQYF.

The CDR3 region is CASSLGGKSSGNTIYF. Written as DNA, the CDR3 is TGTGCCAGCAGCTTAGGAGGGAAGAGCTCTGGAAACACCATATATTTT. The rearrangement links TRBV7-9 to TRBJ1-3, with D unclear. This CDR3 is built from 16 residues. In germline, CDR1 is SEHNR, CDR2 FQNEAQ (reference sequence). V was pared by 1 base and J by 0 bases, with 10 bases between.

The chain is built from TRBV30 and TRBJ2-7; D unclear. The V gene's germline CDR1 is GTSNPN and CDR2 SVGIG (reference sequence). This CDR3 comprises 13 residues. Trimming took off 0 bases at V and 4 bases at J, with 10 bases between the two ends. Here the CDR3 DNA reads TGTGCCTGGAGTGTACGCCCTCGGTACGAGCAGTACTTC. Residues: CAWSVRPRYEQYF.

The gene calls are TRBV4-1 and TRBJ1-5; D gene uncertain. CDR1 MGHRA and CDR2 YSYEKL come from the germline V gene. V was trimmed by 3 bases and J by 3 bases, leaving 12 bases between them. The CDR3 extends over 15 amino acids. For the CDR3, the DNA is TGCGCCAGCAGCCAGGAGGGTTATGACAATCAGCCCCAGCATTTT. This sequence encodes CASSQEGYDNQPQHF.

This clone was detected only once. CDR3 nucleotides: TGTGCCAGCAGCTTCGGAGGGTACGGTGATACGCAGTATTTT. Protein sequence: CASSFGGYGDTQYF. V is TRBV11-2 and J is TRBJ2-3; TRBD2 might be the D (6 bases). V lost 3 bases to trimming and J lost 6 bases, with 13 bases between them. This CDR3 is 14 amino acids long. Germline V lookup: CDR1 SGHAT, CDR2 FQNNGV.

Details on this clone: The same CDR3 also results from other DNA sequences found in this sample. The genes are TRBV5-1 and TRBJ2-2, with unresolved D. Per germline, CDR1 SGHRS and CDR2 YFSETQ. V was shortened by 0 bases and J by 7 bases, with 4 bases between the two germline ends. This CDR3 comprises 12 residues. The chain's CDR3 is CASSLAGGELFF. The CDR3 nucleotides read TGCGCCAGCAGCTTGGCAGGCGGGGAGCTGTTTTTT.

The CDR3 sequence: CASSLSQGNEKLFF. The CDR3 nucleotides read TGTGCCAGCAGTTTAAGTCAGGGTAATGAAAAACTGTTTTTT. The rearrangement links TRBV27 to TRBJ1-4, with D perhaps TRBD1 (5 bases). CDR3 length: 14 amino acids. The germline V gene encodes CDR1 MNHEY and CDR2 SMNVEV (reference sequence). Trimming took 2 bases from V and 4 from J, leaving 8 bases between them.

The chain is built from TRBV6-1 and TRBJ2-7; TRBD2 aligns across 11 bases. Per the germline V gene, CDR1 is MNHNS and CDR2 is SASEGT. The CDR3 spans 15 residues. After removal of 3 bases from V and 2 bases from J, the junction contained 3 bases not matched to a gene. DNA of the CDR3: TGTGCCAGCAGTGACGGGACTAGCGGAACCTACGAGCAGTACTTC. Translating it yields CASSDGTSGTYEQYF.

This clone has more than one count but fewer than ten. This chain links TRBV4-2 with TRBJ1-2; no firm D call. Germline CDR1 and CDR2: LGHNA and YNFKEQ. This CDR3 comprises 15 residues. The germline V and J ends were trimmed by 0 bases and 2 bases, with 10 bases remaining between them. The CDR3: CASSQDFAGNYGYTF. As DNA, the CDR3 is TGTGCCAGCAGCCAAGATTTTGCGGGGAACTATGGCTACACCTTC.